This record concerns one TCR beta chain sequence. In germline, CDR1 is SGHRS, CDR2 YFSETQ. There are 14 residues in the CDR3. Trimming stripped 2 bases from V and 0 bases from J, with 7 bases between. Measured with immunoSEQ multiplex PCR; TCRdb has only the in-frame clones, and not every one. The data show a few hundred thousand clones, almost 80% seen once. The sample belongs to a study of cytotoxic CD8 clonotypes in ibrutinib-treated CLL. Study-wide background: The response samples were taken once patients had been treated for a median of about 12 months, range 6 to 36.

The chain employs TRBV5-1 and TRBJ2-3; D remains unclear. This TCR was recovered from a human donor with chronic lymphocytic leukemia. Here the sequenced sample was PBMCs, taken before ibrutinib treatment. DNA for the CDR3: TGCGCCAGCAGCTTCGGCACCAGCACAGATACGCAGTATTTT. Its translation: CASSFGTSTDTQYF.